The present T cell receptor beta chain was sequenced within a study of vaccination effects on CD4 cells after COVID-19. Study findings and constraints: Late post-vaccination, clones induced by infection and those induced by vaccine underwent marked clonal contraction.

CDR3 size: 12 residues. Trimming removed 3 bases at V and 1 base at J, with 3 bases between. CDR1 and CDR2 (germline): SEHNR, FQNEAQ (reference sequence). Within the ViraFEST assay, antigen-specific CD4+ T cells underwent expansion with viral peptide pools prior to sequencing. Following 10 days of culture, CD4+ T cells were isolated. Vaccinees lacked prior SARS-CoV-2 infection and tested negative for nucleocapsid antibodies. Clones were read by immunoSEQ multiplex PCR, and TCRdb kept only the in-frame ones, dropping some. The profile covers 55,000 to 75,000 clones, with roughly four fifths appearing a single time and 2.5% to 3.5% taken by the ten largest. This clone was counted a few times. The antigen is not known.

The V call is TRBV7-9, the J call TRBJ1-2; D uncertain. The source is a human donor who received a COVID-19 vaccine. This material consisted of CD4+ T cells from PBMCs cultured with HCoV-NL63 spike peptides, taken before COVID-19 vaccination. CDR3 sequence: CASSLDNYGYTF. The CDR3, as DNA: TGTGCCAGCAGCTTGGATAACTATGGCTACACCTTC.